A selection of T cell receptor beta chains follows, all from one sample in a study of blood T cell repertoires in COVID-19. Measured with immunoSEQ multiplex PCR; TCRdb has only the in-frame clones, and not every one. Counted here are tens of thousands of clones, around nine tenths occurring once; the ten biggest clones make up under 5.5%. The sample comprised peripheral blood. These receptor sequences come from a man aged 55 to 70 with acute or convalescent COVID-19. CDR3s leave out the opening cysteine and the closing phenylalanine or tryptophan. Some rows have no size entry. The others give once, few or many, or a class for an expanded clone.

CDR3aa | v_gene | abundance
ASSLRGTEAF | TRBV3-1/TRBV3-2 | NA
ASSSRITDTQY | TRBV27 | NA
SVDAGLGEQY | TRBV29-1 | NA
ASSTGQGSFEKLF | TRBV5-1 | NA
ASSAGGRQETQY | TRBV9 | NA
ASSLGLAGNTGELF | TRBV7-9 | NA
SVEGQGLQDTQY | TRBV29-1 | once
ASSWGQALSYEQY | TRBV5-1 | NA
ASSLDLRGGDEQY | TRBV11-2 | NA
ASSLQGPQETQY | TRBV5-1 | NA
ASTLASLVNEQF | TRBV28 | NA
ASGQGRENTEAF | TRBV2 | NA
ASSPMQIQETQY | TRBV7-9 | NA
ARMGPKNTEAF | TRBV30 | NA
AWSRPGVGELF | TRBV30 | NA
ASSLGVADTGELF | TRBV5-1 | NA
ASSTRLAETLANTGELF | TRBV21-1 | NA
ASSPLSGWEAF | TRBV3-1/TRBV3-2 | NA
ASSRRVGRDGELF | TRBV11-2 | NA
ASSRGTFTEAF | TRBV6-5 | NA
ASSLQYSGANVLT | TRBV5-4 | NA
ATAPTGGRTEAF | TRBV6-5 | NA
ASSFTGDYEQY | TRBV5-1 | NA
ASSDTAQETQY | TRBV2 | once
ASSPTRTGGTQY | TRBV11-3 | NA
ASNTGGGYGYT | TRBV28 | NA
ASSSGATGLGNQPQH | TRBV28 | NA
ASTARGPQATQY | TRBV19 | NA
ASSQHRTNEKLF | TRBV7-2 | NA
ASSSRGSDEKLF | TRBV3-1/TRBV3-2 | NA
ASSFSQGSNQPQH | TRBV28 | NA
ASSPGQSNEKLF | TRBV7-9 | NA